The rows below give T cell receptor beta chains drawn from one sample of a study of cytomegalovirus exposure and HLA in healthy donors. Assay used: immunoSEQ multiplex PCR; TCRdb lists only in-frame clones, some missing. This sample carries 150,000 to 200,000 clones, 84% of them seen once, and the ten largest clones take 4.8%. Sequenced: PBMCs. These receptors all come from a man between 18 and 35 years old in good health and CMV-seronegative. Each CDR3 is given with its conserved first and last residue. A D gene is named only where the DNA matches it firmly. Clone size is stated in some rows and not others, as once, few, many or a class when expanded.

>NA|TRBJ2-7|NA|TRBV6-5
CASSYSRWQTHEQYF
TGTGCCAGCAGTTACTCGAGGTGGCAAACCCACGAGCAGTACTTC
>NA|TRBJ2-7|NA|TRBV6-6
CASSYSSSYEQYF
TGTGCCAGCAGTTACTCGAGCTCCTACGAGCAGTACTTC
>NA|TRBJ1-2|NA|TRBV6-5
CASSPRAYYGYTF
TGTGCCAGCAGTCCCAGGGCCTACTATGGCTACACCTTC
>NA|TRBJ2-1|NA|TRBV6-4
CASRTGLLAYNEQFF
TGTGCCAGCAGGACGGGACTCCTAGCATACAATGAGCAGTTCTTC
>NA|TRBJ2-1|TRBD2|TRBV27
CASRYSGSSYNEQFF
TGTGCCAGCAGATATAGCGGGAGCTCCTACAATGAGCAGTTCTTC
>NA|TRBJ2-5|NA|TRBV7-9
CASSLSRETQYF
TGTGCCAGCAGCTTAAGCCGGGAGACCCAGTACTTC
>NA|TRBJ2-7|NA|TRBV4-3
CASSQVPDSYEQYF
TGCGCCAGCAGCCAAGTGCCAGACTCCTACGAGCAGTACTTC
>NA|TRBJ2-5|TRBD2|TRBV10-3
CAISEPGTSGGVETQYF
TGTGCCATCAGTGAGCCGGGGACTAGCGGGGGGGTAGAGACCCAGTACTTC
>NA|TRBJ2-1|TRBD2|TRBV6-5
CASSYKTSAEQFF
TGTGCCAGCAGTTATAAAACTAGCGCTGAGCAGTTCTTC
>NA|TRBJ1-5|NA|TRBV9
CASSVGGGNQPQHF
TGTGCCAGCAGCGTAGGTGGGGGGAATCAGCCCCAGCATTTT
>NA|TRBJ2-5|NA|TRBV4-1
CASSQDRTQYF
TGCGCCAGCAGCCAAGACAGGACCCAGTACTTC
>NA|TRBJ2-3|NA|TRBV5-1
CASWSGTSTDTQYF
TGCGCCAGCTGGTCAGGGACTAGCACAGATACGCAGTATTTT
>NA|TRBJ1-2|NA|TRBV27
CASSLSITGMDGYTF
TGTGCCAGCAGTTTATCGATAACAGGGATGGATGGCTACACCTTC
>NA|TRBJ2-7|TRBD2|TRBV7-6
CASSPHQAGGTYEQYF
TGTGCCAGCAGCCCACACCAAGCGGGGGGAACCTACGAGCAGTACTTC
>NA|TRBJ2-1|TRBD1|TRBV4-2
CASSRPGQGQFF
TGTGCCAGCAGCCGGCCGGGACAGGGCCAGTTCTTC
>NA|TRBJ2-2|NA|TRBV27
CASSFSKESTGELFF
TGTGCCAGCAGTTTTTCTAAGGAGTCCACCGGGGAGCTGTTTTTT
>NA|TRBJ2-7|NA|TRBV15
CATSRPGTRNYEQYF
TGTGCCACCAGCAGACCCGGGACACGCAACTACGAGCAGTACTTC
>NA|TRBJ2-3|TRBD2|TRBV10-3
CAISGRLAGALTFDTQYF
TGTGCCATCAGTGGAAGACTAGCGGGAGCACTAACTTTCGATACGCAGTATTTT
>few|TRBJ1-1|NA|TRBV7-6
CASSLQRATEAFF
TGTGCCAGCAGCTTACAACGAGCTACTGAAGCTTTCTTT
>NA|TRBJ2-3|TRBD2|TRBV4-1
CASSQDERLANTDTQYF
TGCGCCAGCAGCCAGGATGAGCGACTAGCGAACACAGATACGCAGTATTTT
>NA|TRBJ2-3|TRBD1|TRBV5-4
CASSRTGASSTDTQYF
TGTGCCAGCAGCCGTACAGGGGCGTCCTCCACAGATACGCAGTATTTT
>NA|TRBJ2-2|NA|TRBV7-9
CASSGTMERGGELFF
TGTGCCAGCAGCGGCACAATGGAACGCGGCGGGGAGCTGTTTTTT
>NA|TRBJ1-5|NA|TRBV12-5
CASAHTPDQPQHF
TGTGCTAGTGCCCATACACCAGATCAGCCCCAGCATTTT
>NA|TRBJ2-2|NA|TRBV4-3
CASSQDLVGELFF
TGCGCCAGCAGCCAAGATCTCGTCGGGGAGCTGTTTTTT
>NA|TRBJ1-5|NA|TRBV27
CASSPSLGLGSNQPQHF
TGTGCCAGCAGCCCTAGTTTGGGACTGGGGAGCAATCAGCCCCAGCATTTT
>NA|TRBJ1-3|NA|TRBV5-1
CASSLMGGSGNTIYF
TGCGCCAGCAGCTTGATGGGAGGCTCAGGAAACACCATATATTTT
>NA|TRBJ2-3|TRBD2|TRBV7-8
CASSHKRGGKDTQYF
TGTGCCAGCAGTCACAAGCGGGGGGGTAAAGATACGCAGTATTTT
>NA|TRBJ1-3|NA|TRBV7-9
CASSLGSGSGNTIYF
TGTGCCAGCAGCTTAGGGTCAGGGTCTGGAAACACCATATATTTT
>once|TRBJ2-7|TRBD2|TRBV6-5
CASSLRLAGWYEQYF
TGTGCCAGCAGTCTTCGACTAGCGGGGTGGTACGAGCAGTACTTC
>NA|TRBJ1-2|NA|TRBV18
CASSPPERRDGYTF
TGTGCCAGCTCACCACCGGAACGGCGGGATGGCTACACCTTC
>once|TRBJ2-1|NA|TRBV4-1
CASSPHSLSGEQFF
TGCGCCAGCAGCCCCCACTCCCTTTCGGGTGAGCAGTTCTTC
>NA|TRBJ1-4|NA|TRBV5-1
CASSLGASTNEKLFF
TGCGCCAGCAGCTTGGGGGCCTCAACTAATGAAAAACTGTTTTTT
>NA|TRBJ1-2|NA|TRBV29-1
CSVDSRPIYGYTF
TGCAGCGTTGACTCCAGGCCTATCTATGGCTACACCTTC
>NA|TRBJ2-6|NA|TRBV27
CASFRGASGANVLTF
TGTGCCAGCTTCAGGGGGGCCTCTGGGGCCAACGTCCTGACTTTC
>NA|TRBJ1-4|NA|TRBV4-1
CASSSDRDGGEKLFF
TGCGCCAGCAGCTCAGACCGGGACGGAGGGGAAAAACTGTTTTTT
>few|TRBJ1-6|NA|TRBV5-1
CASRVRGDSPLHF
TGCGCCAGCAGGGTCAGGGGAGATTCACCCCTCCACTTT
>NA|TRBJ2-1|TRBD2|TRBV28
CASYVQGGLAGDNEQFF
TGTGCCAGCTACGTGCAAGGTGGACTAGCGGGAGACAATGAGCAGTTCTTC
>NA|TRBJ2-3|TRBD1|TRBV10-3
CAIRPDRAGDTQYF
TGTGCCATCAGGCCGGACAGGGCAGGAGATACGCAGTATTTT
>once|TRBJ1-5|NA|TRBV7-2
CASSPYRDTQPQHF
TGTGCCAGCAGCCCCTACAGGGATACTCAGCCCCAGCATTTT
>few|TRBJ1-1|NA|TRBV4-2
CASSPTLARADTEAFF
TGTGCCAGCAGCCCGACGTTAGCCAGGGCCGACACTGAAGCTTTCTTT